The 27 T cell receptor beta chains in this list originate from one sample, sequenced in a study of graft-versus-host responses after intestinal transplantation. Sequencing was performed with immunoSEQ multiplex PCR; in TCRdb, only in-frame clones are kept and a portion is missing. The table includes fewer than 60,000 clones, 84% detected once. No antigens are known for them. The input for sequencing was unstimulated CD4+ T cells sorted from spleen or lymph node cells, taken before transplant. The receptors were gathered from a human donor who was the organ donor for an intestinal transplant.

This clone was observed a handful of times. The gene calls are TRBV11-2 and TRBJ1-4, with TRBD1 matching over 10 bases. The CDR3 extends over 15 amino acids. Germline CDR1 SGHAT, CDR2 FQNNGV. Trimming cost V 5 bases and J 5 bases; bases outside gene matches: 5. The chain's CDR3 is CASSQLGQGNEKLFF. In nucleotides, the CDR3 is TGTGCCAGCAGCCAATTGGGACAGGGGAATGAAAAACTGTTTTTT. Supplemented by reference TRBV11-2 and TRBJ1-4, the full variable domain reads EAGVAQSPRYKIIEKRQSVAFWCNPISGHATLYWYQQILGQGPKLLIQFQNNGVVDDSQLPKDRFSAERLKGVDSTLKIQPAKLEDSAVYLCASSQLGQGNEKLFFGSGTQLSVL.

The gene calls are TRBV15 and TRBJ1-6, with a weak D call TRBD1 (6 bases). Germline V lookup: CDR1 LNHNV, CDR2 YYDKDF (reference sequence). Trimming left V 1 base short and J 5 bases short, with 6 bases between. This CDR3 contains 14 residues. Here the CDR3 DNA reads TGTGCCACCAGCAGAGGACAGGATAATTCACCCCTCCACTTT. Translated: CATSRGQDNSPLHF.

CDR3 region: CASSLAPVPRNEQFF. The CDR3 DNA follows: TGTGCCAGCAGCTTGGCCCCGGTCCCAAGAAATGAGCAGTTCTTC. V and J are TRBV5-6 and TRBJ2-1; D unresolved. With 0 bases removed from V and 7 bases from J, the gap between germline ends came to 14 bases. This CDR3 comprises 15 residues. The germline gives CDR1 SGHDT, CDR2 YYEEEE. The whole variable domain, remainder taken from reference TRBV5-6 and TRBJ2-1, is DAGVTQSPTHLIKTRGQQVTLRCSPKSGHDTVSWYQQALGQGPQFIFQYYEEEERQRGNFPDRFSGHQFPNYSSELNVNALLLGDSALYLCASSLAPVPRNEQFFGPGTRLTVL.

The chain links TRBV27 to TRBJ2-6; no clear D gene. The CDR3 has 13 amino acids. Trimming left V 5 bases short and J 2 bases short, with 4 bases between. CDR1 is MNHEY, CDR2 SMNVEV, per germline (reference sequence). The CDR3 bases are TGTGCCAGCAGTGGTGCTGGGGCCAACGTCCTGACTTTC. This codes for CASSGAGANVLTF.

The CDR3 spells CASNIGLAGDNEQFF. Written as DNA, the CDR3 is TGTGCCAGCAACATCGGACTAGCGGGCGATAATGAGCAGTTCTTC. This chain uses TRBV11-3 with TRBJ2-1, with 11 bases aligning to TRBD2. Germline-derived CDR1 and CDR2 are SGHNT and YENEEA. V trimming: 7 bases; J trimming: 7 bases; junction bases outside the gene matches: 9. The CDR3 is made up of 15 amino acids. The full variable domain, with the rest looked up from reference TRBV11-3 and TRBJ2-1, is EAGVVQSPRYKIIEKKQPVAFWCNPISGHNTLYWYLQNLGQGPELLIRYENEEAVDDSQLPKDRFSAERLKGVDSTLKIQPAELGDSAVYLCASNIGLAGDNEQFFGPGTRLTVL.

This chain uses TRBV7-9 with TRBJ2-3; D possibly uses TRBD1 or TRBD2 (5 bases each). CDR1 and CDR2 from the germline V gene are SEHNR and FQNEAQ (reference sequence). This CDR3 contains 18 residues. V gave up 1 base and J gave up 0 bases, with 17 bases separating them. The CDR3: CASSLVRGIGGSTDTQYF. As DNA, the CDR3 is TGTGCCAGCAGCTTAGTCCGAGGGATTGGGGGAAGCACAGATACGCAGTATTTT.

As for this clone: Compared with germline, one end of the junction differs, possibly owing to a read error. This chain joins TRBV11-2 and TRBJ1-2, with unresolved D. The CDR3 runs to 9 residues. Germline loops: CDR1 SGHAT, CDR2 FQNNGV. CDR3 sequence (DNA): TGTGCCAGCAGCTTAGGAGGAGACTTC. Amino acid sequence: CASSLGGDF.

The V and J genes are TRBV13 and TRBJ1-5; D is unclear. There are 15 residues in the CDR3. The V gene lost 0 bases and the J gene lost 0 bases, with 6 bases spanning the gap. Per the germline V gene, CDR1 is PRHDT and CDR2 is FYEKMQ (reference sequence). For the CDR3, the DNA is TGTGCCAGCAGCTTAGGCAGATATAGCAATCAGCCCCAGCATTTT. Its protein is CASSLGRYSNQPQHF.

The J gene is TRBJ2-1, the V gene TRBV5-6, with no clear D. The CDR3 loop spans 12 amino acids. V was pared by 4 bases and J by 4 bases, with 6 bases between. Germline-derived CDR1 and CDR2 are SGHDT and YYEEEE. CDR3 protein: CASSPGYNEQFF. The CDR3 coding sequence is TGTGCCAGCAGCCCCGGTTACAATGAGCAGTTCTTC.

The V call is TRBV7-6, the J call TRBJ2-1, with D perhaps TRBD1 or TRBD2 (6 bases each). V dropped 1 base and J dropped 0 bases, with 13 bases sitting between them. The CDR3 has 17 residues. Per the germline V gene, CDR1 is SGHVS and CDR2 is FNYEAQ. CDR3 sequence reads: CASSLEGGRASYNEQFF. CDR3 bases: TGTGCCAGCAGCTTAGAGGGGGGCAGGGCCTCCTACAATGAGCAGTTCTTC.

A single count supports this clone. This chain connects TRBV4-1 to TRBJ1-2; D gene uncertain. Trimming took 5 bases from V and 8 from J, leaving 12 bases between them. Germline V gene lookup returns CDR1 MGHRA and CDR2 YSYEKL. This CDR3 is built from 12 residues. CDR3 in DNA: TGCGCCAGCAGCAGCATTTATAGCGGCTACACCTTC. Translated, it gives CASSSIYSGYTF.

The chain employs TRBV11-3 and TRBJ1-1; the D gene is possibly TRBD1 (6 bases). Trimming stripped 0 bases from V and 0 bases from J, with 11 bases between. The germline CDR1 and CDR2 sequences are SGHNT and YENEEA. The CDR3 loop spans 16 amino acids. The CDR3 DNA is TGTGCCAGCAGCTTAGATGGGGGGCGCATGAACACTGAAGCTTTCTTT. Protein sequence: CASSLDGGRMNTEAFF.

This chain joins TRBV7-2 and TRBJ1-6; 8 bases fit TRBD1. The germline CDR1 and CDR2 sequences are SGHTA and FQGNSA. The trim removed 5 bases at V and 0 bases at J, leaving 9 bases unmatched. This CDR3 has 18 amino acids. The DNA of the CDR3 is TGTGCCAGCAGCACTTGGGACAGGCGGAGCTCCTATAATTCACCCCTCCACTTT. Its protein product is CASSTWDRRSSYNSPLHF.

The sample holds one count of this clone. Here the CDR3 reads CASSWTSASSYNEQFF. In DNA form, the CDR3 reads TGTGCCAGCAGTTGGACTAGCGCTAGCTCCTACAATGAGCAGTTCTTC. The J gene is TRBJ2-1, the V gene TRBV7-2; 9 bases map to TRBD2. Trimming at V came to 6 bases and at J to 0 bases, leaving 6 bases not matched to a gene. The germline V gene has CDR1 SGHTA and CDR2 FQGNSA. This CDR3 has 16 residues.

In DNA, the CDR3 is TGTGCCAGCAGCTACTACGGACTAGGCCCCACAGATACGCAGTATTTT. This sequence encodes CASSYYGLGPTDTQYF. The J gene is TRBJ2-3, the V gene TRBV13; 7 bases line up with TRBD2. Per the germline V gene, CDR1 is PRHDT and CDR2 is FYEKMQ (reference sequence). With V trimmed by 4 bases and J by 2 bases, 9 bases remained unmatched. CDR3 length: 16 residues.

The chain joins TRBV19 to TRBJ2-5, with 10 bases aligning to TRBD1. CDR1 is LNHDA and CDR2 is SQIVND in the germline V gene (reference sequence). The V gene end was trimmed by 5 bases and the J gene end by 5 bases; junction bases not matched to a gene: 8. The CDR3 consists of 15 residues. The CDR3 DNA reads as TGTGCCAGTAGTCTTGACAGGGGGCGCATTGAGACCCAGTACTTC. Protein product: CASSLDRGRIETQYF.

The rearrangement uses TRBV7-2 and TRBJ1-3; D ambiguous. With 0 bases removed from V and 0 bases from J, the gap between germline ends came to 9 bases. The CDR3 consists of 16 residues. Germline V lookup: CDR1 SGHTA, CDR2 FQGNSA. CDR3 sequence reads: CASSLASTASGNTIYF. DNA for the CDR3: TGTGCCAGCAGCTTAGCGAGTACGGCCTCTGGAAACACCATATATTTT.

The chain carries TRBV5-4 and TRBJ1-4, with 11 bases that match TRBD1. The CDR3 length is 13 residues. V lost 4 bases to trimming and J lost 8 bases; unmatched junction nucleotides: 1. Germline V CDR1 and CDR2: SGHNT, YYREEE (reference sequence). The DNA for the CDR3 is TGTGCCAGCAGCCGGGACAGGGGGGAAAAACTGTTTTTT. This sequence encodes CASSRDRGEKLFF.

This clone showed up just a few times. This chain links TRBV19 with TRBJ2-2; 8 bases fit TRBD2. The junction had 0 bases not matched to a gene; V was cut back by 3 bases and J by 6 bases. CDR1 and CDR2 from the germline V gene are LNHDA and SQIVND (reference sequence). The CDR3 is made up of 13 amino acids. DNA for the CDR3: TGTGCCAGTAGTATCGGGAGGGCCGGGGAGCTGTTTTTT. It translates to CASSIGRAGELFF.

The V and J genes are TRBV30 and TRBJ2-6; 8 bases fit TRBD2. CDR1 is GTSNPN, CDR2 SVGIG, per germline (reference sequence). The CDR3 is made up of 16 amino acids. After removal of 3 bases from V and 2 bases from J, the junction contained 6 bases not matched to a gene. The CDR3 DNA reads TGTGCCTGGAGGGTCTTGCGGGGGGCTGGGGCCAACGTCCTGACTTTC. Translating gives CAWRVLRGAGANVLTF.

This chain connects TRBV6-5 to TRBJ2-3; 10 positions agree with TRBD2. Germline V gene data show CDR1 as MNHEY and CDR2 as SVGAGI. V gave up 6 bases and J gave up 4 bases; unmatched junction bases: 7. The CDR3 extends over 15 amino acids. The CDR3 nucleotides are TGTGCCAGCAGGGTAGCGGGGGGTGGATCAGATACGCAGTATTTT. Protein product: CASRVAGGGSDTQYF.

This chain links TRBV2 with TRBJ2-7, with a tentative D call TRBD1 (5 bases). The CDR3 length is 13 residues. Between the trimmed V and J ends, which lost 7 bases and 2 bases, there was a span of 12 bases. The germline gives CDR1 SNHLY, CDR2 FYNNEI. The CDR3 DNA sequence: TGTGCCAGCATCTTCAGGGAACCCTACGAGCAGTACTTC. This gives the protein CASIFREPYEQYF.

The chain carries TRBV25-1 and TRBJ1-1; no reliable D call. The CDR3 loop spans 14 amino acids. The V and J ends lost 7 bases and 1 base respectively, with 13 bases between them. Per germline, CDR1 MGHDK and CDR2 SYGVNS. DNA for the CDR3: TGTGCCAGCACCACCCTGGGAGGGAACACTGAAGCTTTCTTT. Amino acids: CASTTLGGNTEAFF.

The V gene is TRBV5-4, the J gene TRBJ2-3; D gene uncertain. V shed 4 bases and J shed 0 bases, with 15 bases lying between them. CDR1 is SGHNT, CDR2 YYREEE, per germline (reference sequence). The CDR3 is made up of 16 amino acids. The CDR3 nucleotides read TGTGCCAGCAGCCCGGACGCCCCATATAGCACAGATACGCAGTATTTT. This gives the protein CASSPDAPYSTDTQYF. Supplemented by reference TRBV5-4 and TRBJ2-3, the full variable domain reads ETGVTQSPTHLIKTRGQQVTLRCSSQSGHNTVSWYQQALGQGPQFIFQYYREEENGRGNFPPRFSGLQFPNYSSELNVNALELDDSALYLCASSPDAPYSTDTQYFGPGTRLTVL.

Here the CDR3 DNA reads TGTGCCAGCAGCTACTACAATGAGCAGTTCTTC. Translating gives CASSYYNEQFF. This sequence joins TRBV7-2 and TRBJ2-1; D ambiguous. The CDR3 is 11 amino acids. Germline assignment: CDR1 SGHTA and CDR2 FQGNSA. V was trimmed by 4 bases and J by 3 bases, leaving 1 base between them.

The CDR3 loop reads CASSLSLASYEQYF. CDR3 DNA: TGCGCCAGCAGCTTGTCGCTAGCGTCCTACGAGCAGTACTTC. The V call is TRBV5-1, the J call TRBJ2-7, with D possibly matching TRBD2 (6 bases). Trimming cost V 1 base and J 1 base, with 9 bases left between them. CDR1 is SGHRS, CDR2 YFSETQ, per germline. The CDR3 contains 14 residues.

The V and J genes are TRBV30 and TRBJ2-5, with D perhaps assigned TRBD1 or TRBD2 (6 bases each). The germline V and J ends were trimmed by 0 bases and 2 bases, with 13 bases remaining between them. Germline CDR1 GTSNPN, CDR2 SVGIG (reference sequence). This CDR3 comprises 15 residues. The DNA of the CDR3 is TGTGCCTGGAGTGTACACGGGGGCTTACAAGAGACCCAGTACTTC. This encodes CAWSVHGGLQETQYF.